Below, 16 T cell receptor beta chains from the same sample are listed, as sequenced in a study of early T cells in non-severe SARS-CoV-2 infection. TCRdb ran MiXCR on the 5' RACE reads and lists one entry per CDR3 protein. The table has approximately 27,000 distinct CDR3 sequences, more than 4% seen once; the top ten hold 2.6%. Sequenced material: whole blood. These receptors came from an adult who was a healthcare worker with PCR-confirmed SARS-CoV-2 infection or an uninfected control (not recorded which).

This clonotype was seen more than once but under ten times. The genes are TRBV7-9 and TRBJ2-3; no firm D call. The CDR3 totals 12 residues. V dropped 5 bases and J dropped 3 bases, with 6 bases sitting between them. CDR1 and CDR2 from the germline V gene are SEHNR and FQNEAQ (reference sequence). CDR3 coding DNA: TGTGCCAGCAGCAGCAGTACAGATACGCAGTATTTT. This codes for CASSSSTDTQYF.

This clonotype has only a few counts. V usage is TRBV11-2 and J usage is TRBJ2-2; no firm D call. This CDR3 comprises 13 residues. V lost 1 base to trimming and J lost 7 bases, with 7 bases between them. Per the germline V gene, CDR1 is SGHAT and CDR2 is FQNNGV. CDR3 DNA sequence: TGTGCCAGCAGCTTAGGTTCGGACGGGGAGCTGTTTTTT. It codes for CASSLGSDGELFF. Together with reference TRBV11-2 and TRBJ2-2, the CDR3 gives the full variable domain: EAGVAQSPRYKIIEKRQSVAFWCNPISGHATLYWYQQILGQGPKLLIQFQNNGVVDDSQLPKDRFSAERLKGVDSTLKIQPAKLEDSAVYLCASSLGSDGELFFGEGSRLTVL.

A remark on this clonotype: Mismatch with germline at one junction end may stem from a read error. The chain combines TRBV5-1 with TRBJ1-4; D not certain. The germline V gene encodes CDR1 SGHRS and CDR2 YFSETQ. The CDR3 runs to 15 residues. CDR3 region: CTSSEDLIVGEKLFF. The CDR3 DNA follows: TGCACCAGCAGCGAGGACCTCATTGTGGGCGAAAAACTGTTTTTT.

In its sample, this clonotype was seen many times. The J gene is TRBJ2-7, the V gene TRBV29-1, with a tentative D call TRBD1 (6 bases). The CDR3 extends over 15 amino acids. Germline V gives CDR1 SQVTM, CDR2 ANQGSEA. V lost 4 bases, J lost 0 bases, and 16 bases lay in between. DNA for the CDR3: TGCAGCGTTGTAGGAGGTGAACAGGGCTCCTACGAGCAGTACTTC. Protein product: CSVVGGEQGSYEQYF.

This clonotype has only a few counts. The gene calls are TRBV2 and TRBJ2-1; 12 bases line up with TRBD2. Unmatched junction bases numbered 11, after V lost 5 bases and J lost 0 bases. The V gene's germline CDR1 is SNHLY and CDR2 FYNNEI. This CDR3 is 19 amino acids long. The CDR3 DNA sequence: TGTGCCAGCAGTCAGAGACTAGCGGGAGCCCCGAGCTCCTACAATGAGCAGTTCTTC. As protein: CASSQRLAGAPSSYNEQFF.

This clonotype is labeled medium-sized. The rearrangement uses TRBV5-1 and TRBJ2-1; TRBD2 matches 10 bases. The germline CDR1 and CDR2 sequences are SGHRS and YFSETQ. The CDR3 totals 18 residues. V gave up 2 bases and J gave up 9 bases; unmatched junction bases: 17. Here the CDR3 reads CASSFPKGLAGVRGEQFF. For the CDR3, the DNA is TGCGCCAGCAGCTTCCCTAAAGGCCTAGCGGGAGTAAGGGGTGAGCAGTTCTTC.

There are many counts of this clonotype. The J gene is TRBJ1-4, the V gene TRBV19, with no clear D. Germline assignment: CDR1 LNHDA and CDR2 SQIVND (reference sequence). The CDR3 has 15 residues. V shed 5 bases and J shed 3 bases, with 13 bases lying between them. The CDR3 spells CASSVSDGPNEKLFF. For the CDR3, the DNA is TGTGCCAGTAGTGTCTCGGACGGACCTAATGAAAAACTGTTTTTT.

In its sample, this clonotype was seen many times. The chain recombines TRBV5-1 with TRBJ2-5; D is uncertain. The germline CDR1 and CDR2 sequences are SGHRS and YFSETQ. The CDR3 runs to 11 residues. V shed 0 bases and J shed 4 bases, with 1 base lying between them. CDR3 in amino acids: CASSLAETQYF. CDR3 DNA sequence: TGCGCCAGCAGCTTGGCAGAGACCCAGTACTTC.

This clonotype was counted many times. V usage is TRBV6-6 and J usage is TRBJ1-6; maybe TRBD1 (6 bases). CDR3 length: 15 residues. V lost 5 bases and J lost 8, with 16 bases in between. CDR1 and CDR2 (germline): MNHNY, SVGAGI (reference sequence). CDR3 amino acids: CASSKATGSYSPLHF. In nucleotides, the CDR3 is TGTGCCAGCAGTAAAGCGACAGGCTCCTATTCACCCCTCCACTTT.

This clonotype appeared many times. This rearrangement joins TRBV29-1 to TRBJ1-5; maybe TRBD1 (6 bases). Germline CDR1 and CDR2: SQVTM and ANQGSEA. CDR3 length: 16 residues. The V gene lost 8 bases and the J gene lost 0 bases, with 20 bases spanning the gap. The CDR3 coding sequence is TGCAGCATTATATTGGGGGCAGGGGATAGCAATCAGCCCCAGCATTTT. Translating gives CSIILGAGDSNQPQHF. The whole variable domain, remainder taken from reference TRBV29-1 and TRBJ1-5, is SAVISQKPSRDICQRGTSLTIQCQVDSQVTMMFWYRQQPGQSLTLIATANQGSEATYESGFVIDKFPISRPNLTFSTLTVSNMSPEDSSIYLCSIILGAGDSNQPQHFGDGTRLSIL.

In its sample, this clonotype was seen many times. This sequence joins TRBV20-1 and TRBJ2-7; 8 bases map to TRBD1. Trimming removed 6 bases from V and 3 bases from J; junction bases left unmatched: 7. Per the germline V gene, CDR1 is DFQATT and CDR2 is SNEGSKA (reference sequence). There are 13 residues in the CDR3. The CDR3 is CSAYPGTGYEQYF. The CDR3 nucleotides read TGCAGTGCATATCCCGGGACAGGCTACGAGCAGTACTTC.

The chain links TRBV29-1 to TRBJ2-7, with D uncertain. This CDR3 has 11 amino acids. CDR1 and CDR2 (germline): SQVTM, ANQGSEA. V was trimmed by 3 bases and J by 6 bases, leaving 9 bases between them. For the CDR3, the DNA is TGCAGCGTTGATGAGCTGGGCGAGCAGTACTTC. Its translation is CSVDELGEQYF.

This clonotype came up many times. The rearrangement links TRBV18 to TRBJ1-2; 8 bases match TRBD1. Unmatched junction bases numbered 19, after V lost 2 bases and J lost 2 bases. CDR1 and CDR2 from the germline V gene are KGHSH and LQKENI. The CDR3 sequence is 20 residues long. The CDR3 reads CASSPYKPRARGLVNYGYTF. The CDR3 DNA sequence: TGTGCCAGCTCACCATACAAGCCACGGGCCAGGGGGCTCGTAAACTATGGCTACACCTTC.

The CDR3, as DNA: TGCGCCAGCAGTGAGTCGGGCAATGAGCAGTTCTTC. It specifies CASSESGNEQFF. This chain connects TRBV10-2 to TRBJ2-1; no firm D call. The CDR3 has 12 amino acids. The ends were cut back, 0 bases at V and 6 bases at J, with 3 bases in the middle. In germline, CDR1 is WSHSY, CDR2 SAAADI.

This clonotype came up many times. The chain links TRBV19 to TRBJ2-5, with 8 positions matching TRBD1. This CDR3 is 15 amino acids long. In germline, CDR1 is LNHDA, CDR2 SQIVND (reference sequence). The V segment lost 5 bases and the J segment 3 bases; nucleotides outside the gene matches: 8. This CDR3 reads CASSLITGGKETQYF. CDR3 sequence (DNA): TGTGCCAGTAGTTTAATTACAGGGGGAAAAGAGACCCAGTACTTC.

The chain couples TRBV3-1 to TRBJ2-7; 8 bases are a match to TRBD1. V trimming: 1 base; J trimming: 6 bases; junction bases outside the gene matches: 5. The CDR3 loop spans 14 amino acids. Per germline, CDR1 LGHDT and CDR2 YNNKEL (reference sequence). CDR3 protein: CASSQGAGGGEQYF. CDR3 bases: TGTGCCAGCAGCCAAGGGGCAGGGGGCGGCGAGCAGTACTTC.